This T cell receptor beta chain was observed in a study of T cells expressing NK-cell markers. The study's findings and limits: Certain NKG2C+ T cell clones were expanded, and their HCMV specificity remained unclear. Topping the CD3+CD56-NKG2C+ fraction as well were these clonotypes, in a few donors. The contribution of dominant NKG2C+ clonotypes to CD8+ T cells in a handful of donors was roughly 1.0-7.5%.

Of note for this clonotype: The antigen remains unidentified.

Germline V lookup: CDR1 SEHNR, CDR2 FQNEAQ (reference sequence). The CDR3 runs 14 residues. TCR beta libraries carry UMIs added by 5'RACE template switching. TCRdb re-called the 5' RACE reads and shows each CDR3 protein once, DNA omitted. This specimen shows roughly 390,000 distinct CDR3 sequences; the ten leading clones hold over 4%. The chain has TRBV7-9 and TRBJ2-5; TCRdb calls TRBD1, which cannot be checked without DNA. This sequence originates from a man aged 18 to 70 in good health. The specimen sequenced was blood T cells: a sorted CD56 or NKG2C T cell subset, CD4+ or CD8+ T cells, or bulk PBMC T cells (not recorded which). CDR3 region: CASSTSGGQETQYF.